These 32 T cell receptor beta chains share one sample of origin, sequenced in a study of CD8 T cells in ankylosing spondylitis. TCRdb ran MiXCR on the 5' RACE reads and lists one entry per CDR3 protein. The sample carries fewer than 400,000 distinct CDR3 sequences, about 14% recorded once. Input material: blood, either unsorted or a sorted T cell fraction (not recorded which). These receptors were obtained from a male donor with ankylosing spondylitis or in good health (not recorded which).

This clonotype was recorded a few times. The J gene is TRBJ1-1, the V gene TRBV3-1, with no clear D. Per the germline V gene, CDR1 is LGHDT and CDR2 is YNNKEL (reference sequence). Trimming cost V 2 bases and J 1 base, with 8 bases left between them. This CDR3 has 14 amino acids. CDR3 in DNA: TGTGCCAGCAGCCAACCCACTGCGAACACTGAAGCTTTCTTT. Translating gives CASSQPTANTEAFF. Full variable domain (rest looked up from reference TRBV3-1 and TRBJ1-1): DTAVSQTPKYLVTQMGNDKSIKCEQNLGHDTMYWYKQDSKKFLKIMFSYNNKELIINETVPNRFSPKSPDKAHLNLHINSLELGDSAVYFCASSQPTANTEAFFGQGTRLTVV.

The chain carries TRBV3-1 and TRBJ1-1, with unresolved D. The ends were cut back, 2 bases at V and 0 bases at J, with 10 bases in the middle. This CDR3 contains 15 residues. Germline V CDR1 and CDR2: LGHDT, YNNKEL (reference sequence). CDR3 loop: CASSQYREMNTEAFF. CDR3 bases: TGTGCCAGCAGCCAATATCGGGAGATGAACACTGAAGCTTTCTTT.

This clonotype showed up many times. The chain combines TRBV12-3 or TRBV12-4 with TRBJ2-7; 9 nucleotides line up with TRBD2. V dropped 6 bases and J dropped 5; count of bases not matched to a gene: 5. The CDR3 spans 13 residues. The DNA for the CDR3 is TGTGCCAGCAGGGGGACTAGCAAGGACGAGCAGTACTTC. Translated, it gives CASRGTSKDEQYF.

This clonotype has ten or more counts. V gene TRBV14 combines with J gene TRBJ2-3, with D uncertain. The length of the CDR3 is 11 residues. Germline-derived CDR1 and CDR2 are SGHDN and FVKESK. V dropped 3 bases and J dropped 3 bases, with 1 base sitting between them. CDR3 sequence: CASSHTDTQYF. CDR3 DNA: TGTGCCAGCAGCCATACAGATACGCAGTATTTT.

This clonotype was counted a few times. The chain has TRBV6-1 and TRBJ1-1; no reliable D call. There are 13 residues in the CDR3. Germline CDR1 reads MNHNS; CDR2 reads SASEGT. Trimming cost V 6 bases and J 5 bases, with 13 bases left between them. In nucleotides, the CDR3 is TGTGCCAGCAGGCCGGGCCGGCGAACTGAAGCTTTCTTT. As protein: CASRPGRRTEAFF.

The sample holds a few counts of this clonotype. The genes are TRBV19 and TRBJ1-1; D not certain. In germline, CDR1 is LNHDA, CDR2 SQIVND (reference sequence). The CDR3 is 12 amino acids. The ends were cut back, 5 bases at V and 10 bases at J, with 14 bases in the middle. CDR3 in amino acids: CASSQRALGAFF. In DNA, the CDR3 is TGTGCCAGTAGTCAGAGGGCCCTCGGAGCTTTCTTT.

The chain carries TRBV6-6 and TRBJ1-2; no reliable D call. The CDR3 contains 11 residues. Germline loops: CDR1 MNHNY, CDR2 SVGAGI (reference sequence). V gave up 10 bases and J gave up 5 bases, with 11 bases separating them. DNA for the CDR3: TGTGCCACGTTCCGGGGTTATGGCTACACCTTC. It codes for CATFRGYGYTF.

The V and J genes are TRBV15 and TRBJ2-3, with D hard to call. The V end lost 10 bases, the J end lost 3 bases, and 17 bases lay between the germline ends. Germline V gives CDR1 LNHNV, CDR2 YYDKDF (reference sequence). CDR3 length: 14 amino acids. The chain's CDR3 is CASSIWSVTDTQYF. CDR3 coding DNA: TGTGCCAGCTCGATTTGGAGTGTAACAGATACGCAGTATTTT. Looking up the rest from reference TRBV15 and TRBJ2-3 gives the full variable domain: DAMVIQNPRYQVTQFGKPVTLSCSQTLNHNVMYWYQQKSSQAPKLLFHYYDKDFNNEADTPDNFQSRRPNTSFCFLDIRSPGLGDTAMYLCASSIWSVTDTQYFGPGTRLTVL.

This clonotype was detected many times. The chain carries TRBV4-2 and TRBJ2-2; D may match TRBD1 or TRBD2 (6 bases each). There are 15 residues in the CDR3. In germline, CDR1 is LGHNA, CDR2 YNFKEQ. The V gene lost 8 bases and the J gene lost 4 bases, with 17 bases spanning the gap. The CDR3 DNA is TGTGCCAGCTCGCCGGGTGGGGGGCCCACCGGGGAGCTGTTTTTT. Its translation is CASSPGGGPTGELFF.

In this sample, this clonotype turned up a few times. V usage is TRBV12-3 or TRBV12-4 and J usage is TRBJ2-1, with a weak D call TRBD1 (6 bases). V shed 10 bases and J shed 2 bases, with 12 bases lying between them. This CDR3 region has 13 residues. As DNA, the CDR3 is TGTGCCACCCTGACAGGAACCTACAATGAGCAGTTCTTC. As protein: CATLTGTYNEQFF.

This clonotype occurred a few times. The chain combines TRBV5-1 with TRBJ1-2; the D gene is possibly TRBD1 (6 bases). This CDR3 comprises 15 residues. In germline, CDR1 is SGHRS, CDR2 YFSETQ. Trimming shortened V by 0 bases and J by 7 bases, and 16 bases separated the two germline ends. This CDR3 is CASSLDSTGSGGYTF. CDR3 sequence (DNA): TGCGCCAGCAGCTTGGACTCGACAGGCTCGGGTGGCTACACCTTC. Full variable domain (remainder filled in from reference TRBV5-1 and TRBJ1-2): KAGVTQTPRYLIKTRGQQVTLSCSPISGHRSVSWYQQTPGQGLQFLFEYFSETQRNKGNFPGRFSGRQFSNSRSEMNVSTLELGDSALYLCASSLDSTGSGGYTFGSGTRLTVV.

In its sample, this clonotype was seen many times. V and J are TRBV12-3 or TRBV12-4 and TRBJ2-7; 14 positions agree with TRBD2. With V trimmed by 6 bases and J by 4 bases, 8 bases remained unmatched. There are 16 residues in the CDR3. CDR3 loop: CASSRGTSGGRYEQYF. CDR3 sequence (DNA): TGTGCCAGCAGCAGAGGGACTAGCGGGGGCCGTTACGAGCAGTACTTC.

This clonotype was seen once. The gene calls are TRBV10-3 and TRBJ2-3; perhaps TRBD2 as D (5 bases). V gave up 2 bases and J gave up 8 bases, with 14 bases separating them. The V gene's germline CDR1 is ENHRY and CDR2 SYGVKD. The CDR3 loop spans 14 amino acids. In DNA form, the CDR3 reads TGTGCCATCAGTGAGCCTGTAGCGCGAGGTACGCAGTATTTT. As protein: CAISEPVARGTQYF.

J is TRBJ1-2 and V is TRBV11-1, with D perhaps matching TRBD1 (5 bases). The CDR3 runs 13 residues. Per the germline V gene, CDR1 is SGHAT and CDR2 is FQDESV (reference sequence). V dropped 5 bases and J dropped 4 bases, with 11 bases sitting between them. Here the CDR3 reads CASSISGIYGYTF. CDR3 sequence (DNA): TGTGCCAGCAGCATCTCAGGGATCTATGGCTACACCTTC.

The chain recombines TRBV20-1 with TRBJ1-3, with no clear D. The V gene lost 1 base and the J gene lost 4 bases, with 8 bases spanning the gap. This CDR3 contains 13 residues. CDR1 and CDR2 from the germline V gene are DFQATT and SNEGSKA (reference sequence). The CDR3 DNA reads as TGCAGTGCTAGAGTGTCCGACGGAAACACCATATATTTT. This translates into CSARVSDGNTIYF.

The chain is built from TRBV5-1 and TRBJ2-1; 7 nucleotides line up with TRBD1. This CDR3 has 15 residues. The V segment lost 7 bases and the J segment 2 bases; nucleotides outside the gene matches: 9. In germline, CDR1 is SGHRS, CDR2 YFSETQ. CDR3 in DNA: TGCGCCAGCGTCCTGACAGGGCAACCCTACAATGAGCAGTTCTTC. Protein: CASVLTGQPYNEQFF.

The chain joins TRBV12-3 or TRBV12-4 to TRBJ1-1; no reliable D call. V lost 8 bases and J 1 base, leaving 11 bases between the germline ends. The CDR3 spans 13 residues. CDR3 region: CASSRRANTEAFF. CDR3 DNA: TGTGCCAGCTCCAGGAGGGCGAACACTGAAGCTTTCTTT.

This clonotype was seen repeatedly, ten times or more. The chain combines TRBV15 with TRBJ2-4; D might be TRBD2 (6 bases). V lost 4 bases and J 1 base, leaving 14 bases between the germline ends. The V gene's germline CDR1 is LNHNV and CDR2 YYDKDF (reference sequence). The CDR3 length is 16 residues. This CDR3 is CATSNERVGAKNIQYF. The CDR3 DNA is TGTGCCACCAGCAACGAGCGGGTTGGGGCCAAAAACATTCAGTACTTC.

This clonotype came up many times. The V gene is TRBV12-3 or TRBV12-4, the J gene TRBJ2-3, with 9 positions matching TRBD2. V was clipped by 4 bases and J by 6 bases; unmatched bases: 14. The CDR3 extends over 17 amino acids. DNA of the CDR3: TGTGCCAGCAGTTCAGAGGGGCTAGCGGGAATAGGGGATACGCAGTATTTT. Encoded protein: CASSSEGLAGIGDTQYF.

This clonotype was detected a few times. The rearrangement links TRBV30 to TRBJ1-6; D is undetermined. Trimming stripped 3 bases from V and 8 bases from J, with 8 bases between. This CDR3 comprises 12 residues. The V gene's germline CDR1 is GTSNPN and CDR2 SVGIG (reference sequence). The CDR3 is CAWRVGHSPLHF. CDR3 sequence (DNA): TGTGCCTGGAGGGTCGGGCATTCACCCCTCCACTTT.

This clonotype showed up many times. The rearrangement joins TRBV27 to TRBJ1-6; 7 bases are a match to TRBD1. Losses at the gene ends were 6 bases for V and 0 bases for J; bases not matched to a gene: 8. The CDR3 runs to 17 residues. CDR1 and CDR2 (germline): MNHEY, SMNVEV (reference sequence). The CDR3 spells CASSLQGQYSYNSPLHF. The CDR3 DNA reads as TGTGCCAGCAGCCTTCAGGGACAGTACTCCTATAATTCACCCCTCCACTTT.

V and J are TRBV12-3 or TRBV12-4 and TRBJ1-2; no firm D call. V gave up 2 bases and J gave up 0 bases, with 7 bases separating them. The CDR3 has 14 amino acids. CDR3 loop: CASSLFPTNYGYTF. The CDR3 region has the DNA TGTGCCAGCAGTTTATTTCCGACTAACTATGGCTACACCTTC.

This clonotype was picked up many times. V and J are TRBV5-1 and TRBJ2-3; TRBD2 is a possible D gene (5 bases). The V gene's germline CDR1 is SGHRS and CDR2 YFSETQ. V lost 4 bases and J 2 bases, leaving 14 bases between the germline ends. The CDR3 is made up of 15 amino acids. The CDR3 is CASSQRTGLTDTQYF. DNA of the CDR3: TGCGCCAGCAGCCAGCGGACCGGCCTCACAGATACGCAGTATTTT.

In DNA form, the CDR3 reads TGTGCCAGCAGTCCCACAGGAGTCAACGAGCAGTACTTC. It is translated as CASSPTGVNEQYF. The chain uses TRBV12-3 or TRBV12-4 and TRBJ2-7, with D possibly matching TRBD1 (5 bases). The CDR3 extends over 13 amino acids. The V end lost 5 bases, the J end lost 5 bases, and 13 bases lay between the germline ends.

CDR3 amino acids: CASSAVAKNIQYF. DNA of the CDR3: TGTGCCAGTAGTGCGGTAGCCAAAAACATTCAGTACTTC. The gene calls are TRBV19 and TRBJ2-4, with D unresolved. This CDR3 spans 13 amino acids. V was trimmed by 5 bases and J by 0 bases, leaving 5 bases between them. In germline, CDR1 is LNHDA, CDR2 SQIVND (reference sequence).

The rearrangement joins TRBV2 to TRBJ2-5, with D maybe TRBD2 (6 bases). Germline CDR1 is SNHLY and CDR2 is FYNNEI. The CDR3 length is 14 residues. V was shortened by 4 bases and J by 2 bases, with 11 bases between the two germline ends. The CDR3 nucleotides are TGTGCCAGCAGTGGGGACTTCCCGCAAGAGACCCAGTACTTC. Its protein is CASSGDFPQETQYF.

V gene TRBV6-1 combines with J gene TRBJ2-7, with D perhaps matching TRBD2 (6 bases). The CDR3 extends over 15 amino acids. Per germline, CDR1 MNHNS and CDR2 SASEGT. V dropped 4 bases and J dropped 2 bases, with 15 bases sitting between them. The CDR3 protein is CASSGEDGGTYEQYF. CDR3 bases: TGTGCCAGCAGTGGGGAAGACGGGGGTACCTACGAGCAGTACTTC.

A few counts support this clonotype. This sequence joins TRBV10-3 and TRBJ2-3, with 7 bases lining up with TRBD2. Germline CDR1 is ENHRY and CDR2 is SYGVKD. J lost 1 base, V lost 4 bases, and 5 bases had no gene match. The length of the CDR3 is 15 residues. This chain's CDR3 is CAISGRETGTDTQYF. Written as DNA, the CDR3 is TGTGCCATCAGTGGGCGGGAGACAGGCACAGATACGCAGTATTTT.

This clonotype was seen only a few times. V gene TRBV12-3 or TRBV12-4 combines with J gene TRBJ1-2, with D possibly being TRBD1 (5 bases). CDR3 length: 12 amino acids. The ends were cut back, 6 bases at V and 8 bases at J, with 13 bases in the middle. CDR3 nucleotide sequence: TGTGCCAGCAGCTCCCGAGGGGCCGGCTACACCTTC. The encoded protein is CASSSRGAGYTF.

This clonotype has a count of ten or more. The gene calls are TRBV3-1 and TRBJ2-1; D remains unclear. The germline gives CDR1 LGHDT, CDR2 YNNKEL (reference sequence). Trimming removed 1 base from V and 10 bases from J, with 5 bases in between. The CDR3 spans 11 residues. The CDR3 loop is CASSQGREQFF. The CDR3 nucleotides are TGTGCCAGCAGCCAAGGCAGGGAGCAGTTCTTC.

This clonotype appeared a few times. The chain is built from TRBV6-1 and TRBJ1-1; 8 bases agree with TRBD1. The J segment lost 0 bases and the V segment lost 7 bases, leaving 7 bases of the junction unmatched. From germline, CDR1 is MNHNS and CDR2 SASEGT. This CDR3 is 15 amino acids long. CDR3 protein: CASKTGDGVNTEAFF. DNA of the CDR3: TGTGCCAGCAAGACAGGGGACGGCGTGAACACTGAAGCTTTCTTT.

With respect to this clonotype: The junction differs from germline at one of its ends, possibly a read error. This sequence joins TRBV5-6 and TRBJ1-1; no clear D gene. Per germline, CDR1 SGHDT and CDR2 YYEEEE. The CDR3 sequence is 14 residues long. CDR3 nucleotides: TGTGCCATCAGCTCCCGTCTAATCTGCTGTGAAGCTTTCTTT. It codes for CAISSRLICCEAFF.